The table lists the clone carrying this TCR beta chain with many counts. Its target is unknown. Stated time point: newly diagnosed GD, antithyroid drugs for less than 3 months. From PBMCs, RNA was extracted and then used to make the TCR library. This sample was included in a study of regulatory T cells in long-lasting Graves disease. Whole-study findings and limits: Whereas new patients shared 900 to 1,000 public clonotypes, persistent patients shared more, at 2,500 to 3,500. Newly diagnosed patients had higher TCR diversity than persistent Graves' patients did.

For TCR beta, libraries came from iRepertoire HTBI primers and Arm-PCR of CDR3 regions. TCRdb re-analysed the multiplex PCR reads in MiXCR, keeping a single row per CDR3 protein. The repertoire consists of 400,000 to 500,000 distinct CDR3 sequences, with more than 13% occurring once and the leading ten covering over 15%. This sample was shared with a second study, whose subject was T cells in Graves' hyperthyroidism and ophthalmopathy. Turning to that study: Clinicians diagnosed patients from clinical symptoms, serum thyroxine and TRAb, thyroid ultrasound and orbital computed tomography.

Sequenced here: peripheral blood mononuclear cells (PBMCs), sampled at new diagnosis, from a patient treated with antithyroid drugs. The source is a young woman with Graves disease.

CDR3 loop: CASSRRTGGDTEAFF. The CDR3 nucleotides are TGTGCCAGCAGCCGCCGGACAGGGGGTGACACTGAAGCTTTCTTT. The chain recombines TRBV7-9 with TRBJ1-1; TRBD1 agrees at 10 bases. The V gene's germline CDR1 is SEHNR and CDR2 FQNEAQ (reference sequence). The J segment lost 3 bases and the V segment lost 5 bases, leaving 6 bases of the junction unmatched. The CDR3 has 15 residues.